These 13 T cell receptor beta chains share one sample of origin, sequenced in a study of blood T cell repertoires in COVID-19. Clones were read by immunoSEQ multiplex PCR, and TCRdb kept only the in-frame ones, dropping some. The sample holds approximately 290,000 clones, about nine tenths seen once. The source material was peripheral blood. The receptors here all came from a man between 18 and 29 years old with active or convalescent COVID-19.

This rearrangement joins TRBV2 to TRBJ2-1; 16 bases align to TRBD2. The V and J ends lost 6 bases and 7 bases, in that order; junction bases with no gene match: 9. The CDR3 loop spans 17 amino acids. Germline loops: CDR1 SNHLY, CDR2 FYNNEI. The CDR3 DNA sequence: TGTGCCAGCAGAGCCGGGACTAGCGGGAGGGCCGAGAATGAGCAGTTCTTC. The encoded protein is CASRAGTSGRAENEQFF.

The V and J genes are TRBV27 and TRBJ1-1, with D tentatively TRBD1 (5 bases). CDR1 is MNHEY and CDR2 is SMNVEV in the germline V gene (reference sequence). V was shortened by 2 bases and J by 5 bases, with 12 bases between the two germline ends. The CDR3 sequence is 14 residues long. The CDR3 DNA sequence: TGTGCCAGCAGTTTAGACAGCCTAGGTACTGAAGCTTTCTTT. As protein: CASSLDSLGTEAFF.

V is TRBV21-1 and J is TRBJ1-3; no DNA check was done on the table's D call, TRBD1. TRBV21-1 is tagged as a pseudogene. This CDR3 has 15 residues. The CDR3 DNA reads TGTGCCAGCAGCAAGGGTGCAGGGCCAGGAAACACCATATATTTT. Amino acids: CASSKGAGPGNTIYF.

The chain combines TRBV27 with TRBJ2-3; 7 nucleotides align to TRBD1. This CDR3 comprises 15 residues. After removal of 6 bases from V and 0 bases from J, the junction contained 6 bases not matched to a gene. Per germline, CDR1 MNHEY and CDR2 SMNVEV (reference sequence). The CDR3 protein is CASSRPGQSTDTQYF. The CDR3, as DNA: TGTGCCAGCAGCCGTCCGGGACAGAGCACAGATACGCAGTATTTT.

V gene TRBV14 combines with J gene TRBJ2-1; 7 nucleotides agree with TRBD1. Germline-derived CDR1 and CDR2 are SGHDN and FVKESK. The V and J ends lost 1 base and 7 bases, in that order; junction bases with no gene match: 7. The CDR3 loop spans 15 amino acids. The CDR3 spells CASSQVKGAGNEQFF. CDR3 DNA sequence: TGTGCCAGCAGCCAAGTGAAGGGGGCGGGTAATGAGCAGTTCTTC.

In this sample, this clone turned up a few times. The chain joins TRBV19 to TRBJ2-7; possibly TRBD2 for D (6 bases). The CDR3 is 15 amino acids. V lost 3 bases to trimming and J lost 4 bases, with 16 bases between them. The V gene's germline CDR1 is LNHDA and CDR2 SQIVND (reference sequence). The CDR3 sequence is CASSMTGTGGYEQYF. Written as DNA, the CDR3 is TGTGCCAGTAGTATGACCGGGACTGGGGGTTACGAGCAGTACTTC.

This chain uses TRBV5-1 with TRBJ2-7; tentative D call: TRBD2 (7 bases). The CDR3 runs to 16 residues. The V gene lost 6 bases and the J gene lost 2 bases, with 21 bases spanning the gap. CDR1 and CDR2 from the germline V gene are SGHRS and YFSETQ. CDR3 in DNA: TGCGCCAGCAAACAGGGTTGGGCGGGAGCAGCCTACGAGCAGTACTTC. Translating it yields CASKQGWAGAAYEQYF.

The chain employs TRBV4-1 and TRBJ1-5; D might be TRBD1 (6 bases). V was trimmed by 6 bases and J by 2 bases, leaving 14 bases between them. In germline, CDR1 is MGHRA, CDR2 YSYEKL. The CDR3 contains 15 residues. The CDR3 nucleotides read TGCGCCAGCAGTTACAGGGAACTTGGCAATCAGCCCCAGCATTTT. Its translation is CASSYRELGNQPQHF.

J is TRBJ2-3 and V is TRBV6-5, with D possibly matching TRBD2 (6 bases). Germline V gene sequence: CDR1 MNHEY, CDR2 SVGAGI. The CDR3 extends over 15 amino acids. V shed 2 bases and J shed 1 base, with 10 bases lying between them. CDR3 nucleotides: TGTGCCAGCAGTTACGGGGACTCCCGCACAGATACGCAGTATTTT. It is translated as CASSYGDSRTDTQYF.

The chain couples TRBV19 to TRBJ1-5; no clear D. CDR3 length: 12 residues. Germline V gene sequence: CDR1 LNHDA, CDR2 SQIVND (reference sequence). Between the trimmed V and J ends, which lost 5 bases and 6 bases, there was a span of 8 bases. As DNA, the CDR3 is TGTGCCAGTAGTGGACTGATTCAGCCCCAGCATTTT. Protein sequence: CASSGLIQPQHF.

CDR3 sequence (DNA): TGCGCCAGCAGCCAAGGGCTAGGGGGAAATAGTAACTATGGCTACACCTTC. Protein sequence: CASSQGLGGNSNYGYTF. J is TRBJ1-2 and V is TRBV4-1, with D possibly being TRBD1 (6 bases). The V end lost 1 base, the J end lost 1 base, and 16 bases lay between the germline ends. CDR1 and CDR2 (germline): MGHRA, YSYEKL. This CDR3 contains 17 residues.

The chain joins TRBV11-2 to TRBJ2-1; 11 nucleotides line up with TRBD2. CDR3 length: 15 residues. The V gene end was trimmed by 5 bases and the J gene end by 5 bases; junction bases not matched to a gene: 5. The germline CDR1 and CDR2 sequences are SGHAT and FQNNGV. The DNA for the CDR3 is TGTGCCAGCAGCGAGACTAGCGGGGTCGACAATGAGCAGTTCTTC. Amino acid sequence: CASSETSGVDNEQFF.

The rearrangement uses TRBV4-1 and TRBJ2-1; 11 nucleotides line up with TRBD2. V was pared by 0 bases and J by 7 bases, with 11 bases of the junction left unmatched. CDR3 length equals 18 residues. CDR1 is MGHRA, CDR2 YSYEKL, per germline. The CDR3 protein is CASSQEASRLAGGNEQFF. Written as DNA, the CDR3 is TGCGCCAGCAGCCAAGAAGCCAGTCGCCTAGCGGGAGGTAATGAGCAGTTCTTC.